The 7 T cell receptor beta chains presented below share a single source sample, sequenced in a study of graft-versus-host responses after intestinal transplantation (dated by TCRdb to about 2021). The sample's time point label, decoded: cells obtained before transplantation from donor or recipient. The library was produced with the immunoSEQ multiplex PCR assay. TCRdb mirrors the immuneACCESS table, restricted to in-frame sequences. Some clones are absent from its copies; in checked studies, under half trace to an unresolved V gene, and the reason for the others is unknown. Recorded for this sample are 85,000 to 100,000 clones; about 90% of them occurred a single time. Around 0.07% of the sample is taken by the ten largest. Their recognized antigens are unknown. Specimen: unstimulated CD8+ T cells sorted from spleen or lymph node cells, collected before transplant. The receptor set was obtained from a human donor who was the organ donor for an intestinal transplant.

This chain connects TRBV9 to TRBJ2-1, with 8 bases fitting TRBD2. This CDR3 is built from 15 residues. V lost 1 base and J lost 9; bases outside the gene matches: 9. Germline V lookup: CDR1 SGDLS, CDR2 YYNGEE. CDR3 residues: CASSVSSGSLSEQFF. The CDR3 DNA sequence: TGTGCCAGCAGCGTAAGCAGCGGGAGTTTGAGTGAGCAGTTCTTC.

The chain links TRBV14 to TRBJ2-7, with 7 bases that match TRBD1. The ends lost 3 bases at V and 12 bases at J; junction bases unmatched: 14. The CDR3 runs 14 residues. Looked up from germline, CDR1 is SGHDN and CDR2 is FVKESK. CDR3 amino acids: CASSHRDSLIWWYF. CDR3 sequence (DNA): TGTGCCAGCAGCCATCGGGACAGTCTGATCTGGTGGTACTTC.

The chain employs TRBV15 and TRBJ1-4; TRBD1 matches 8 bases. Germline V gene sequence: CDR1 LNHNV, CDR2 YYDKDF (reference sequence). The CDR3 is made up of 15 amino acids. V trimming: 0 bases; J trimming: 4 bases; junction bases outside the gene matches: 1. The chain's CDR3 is CATSREGQVNEKLFF. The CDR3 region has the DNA TGTGCCACCAGCAGAGAGGGACAGGTTAATGAAAAACTGTTTTTT. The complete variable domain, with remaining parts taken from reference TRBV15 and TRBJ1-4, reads DAMVIQNPRYQVTQFGKPVTLSCSQTLNHNVMYWYQQKSSQAPKLLFHYYDKDFNNEADTPDNFQSRRPNTSFCFLDIRSPGLGDTAMYLCATSREGQVNEKLFFGSGTQLSVL.

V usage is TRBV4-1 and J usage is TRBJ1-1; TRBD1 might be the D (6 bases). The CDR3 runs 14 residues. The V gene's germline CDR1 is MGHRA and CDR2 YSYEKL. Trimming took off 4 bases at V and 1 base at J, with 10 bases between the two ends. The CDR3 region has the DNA TGCGCCAGCAGCCGACAGGACGGGAACACTGAAGCTTTCTTT. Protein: CASSRQDGNTEAFF.

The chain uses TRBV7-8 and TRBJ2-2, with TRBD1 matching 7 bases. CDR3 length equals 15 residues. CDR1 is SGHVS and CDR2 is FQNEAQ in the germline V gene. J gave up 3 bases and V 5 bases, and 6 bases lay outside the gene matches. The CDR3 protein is CASSNRDRYTGELFF. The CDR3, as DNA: TGTGCCAGCAGCAACCGGGACAGATACACCGGGGAGCTGTTTTTT.

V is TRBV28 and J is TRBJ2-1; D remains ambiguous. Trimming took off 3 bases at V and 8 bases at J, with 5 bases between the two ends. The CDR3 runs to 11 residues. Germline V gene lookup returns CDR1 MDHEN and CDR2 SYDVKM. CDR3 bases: TGTGCCAGCAGTTTTATCGATGAGCAGTTCTTC. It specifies CASSFIDEQFF.

The CDR3 sequence: CASSLQGWTEAFF. As DNA, the CDR3 is TGTGCCAGCAGCTTGCAGGGATGGACTGAAGCTTTCTTT. The V gene is TRBV5-6, the J gene TRBJ1-1; tentative D call: TRBD1 (5 bases). The CDR3 spans 13 residues. With 1 base removed from V and 5 bases from J, the gap between germline ends came to 9 bases. CDR1 SGHDT and CDR2 YYEEEE come from the germline V gene.